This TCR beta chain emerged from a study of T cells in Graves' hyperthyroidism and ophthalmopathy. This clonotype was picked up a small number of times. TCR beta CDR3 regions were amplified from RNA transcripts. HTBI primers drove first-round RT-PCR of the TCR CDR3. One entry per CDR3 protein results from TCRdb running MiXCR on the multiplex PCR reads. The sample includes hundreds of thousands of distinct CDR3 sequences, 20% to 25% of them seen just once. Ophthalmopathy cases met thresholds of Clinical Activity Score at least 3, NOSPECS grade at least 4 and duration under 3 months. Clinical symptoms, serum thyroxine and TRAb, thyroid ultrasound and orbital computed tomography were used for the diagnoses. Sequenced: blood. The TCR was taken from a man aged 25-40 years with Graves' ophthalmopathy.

Here the CDR3 reads CASSSRGAGYTF. The CDR3 DNA is TGTGCCAGTAGTTCGAGGGGGGCTGGCTACACCTTC. The chain links TRBV19 to TRBJ1-2; D is perhaps TRBD1 (6 bases). Between the trimmed V and J ends, which lost 5 bases and 7 bases, there was a span of 11 bases. Germline CDR1 LNHDA, CDR2 SQIVND (reference sequence). CDR3 length: 12 residues.